The 24 T cell receptor beta chains below all came from one sample that was sequenced in a study of OX40 agonist ivuxolimab in advanced cancers. The data were produced by immunoSEQ multiplex PCR, yet TCRdb's version contains in-frame clones alone and is incomplete. The table records roughly 81,000 clones, about 94% of them present only once. Sequences were derived from CD4+ or CD8+ T cells sorted from blood, sampled in a trial of the OX40 agonist ivuxolimab. These receptors were taken from an adult with an advanced solid tumor such as melanoma, head and neck, liver or kidney cancer.

The V gene is TRBV7-6, the J gene TRBJ2-7; D possibly matches TRBD1 or TRBD2 (5 bases each). Germline loops: CDR1 SGHVS, CDR2 FNYEAQ. The V end lost 4 bases, the J end lost 0 bases, and 7 bases lay between the germline ends. CDR3 length: 13 amino acids. CDR3 nucleotides: TGTGCCAGCAGCTCGGGACCCTCCTACGAGCAGTACTTC. Its protein is CASSSGPSYEQYF.

In DNA form, the CDR3 reads TGTGCCAGCAGCGCAAGGTCAGCCGAAGCTTTCTTT. Protein sequence: CASSARSAEAFF. The chain joins TRBV7-2 to TRBJ1-1; D is undetermined. The CDR3 consists of 12 residues. The germline CDR1 and CDR2 sequences are SGHTA and FQGNSA. Trimming left V 5 bases short and J 8 bases short, with 12 bases between.

The chain uses TRBV15 and TRBJ1-1; D gene unclear. The CDR3 runs to 15 residues. With 8 bases removed from V and 4 bases from J, the gap between germline ends came to 20 bases. The V gene's germline CDR1 is LNHNV and CDR2 YYDKDF (reference sequence). The CDR3 reads CATSRIRAQGTEAFF. The CDR3 DNA reads TGTGCCACCTCCAGAATCCGGGCACAAGGCACTGAAGCTTTCTTT.

The chain joins TRBV19 to TRBJ2-7, with D possibly TRBD1 on 5 matching bases. The ends were cut back, 0 bases at V and 2 bases at J, with 11 bases in the middle. Germline lookup yields CDR1 LNHDA and CDR2 SQIVND (reference sequence). This CDR3 contains 15 residues. This chain's CDR3 is CASSIDQGAAYEQYF. CDR3 bases: TGTGCCAGTAGTATAGACCAGGGTGCAGCCTACGAGCAGTACTTC.

The V gene is TRBV5-4, the J gene TRBJ1-2, with TRBD1 identical over 9 bases. With V trimmed by 4 bases and J by 4 bases, 5 bases remained unmatched. CDR1 is SGHNT, CDR2 YYREEE, per germline (reference sequence). The CDR3 runs to 14 residues. CDR3 bases: TGTGCCAGCAGCCGGACAGGGGCTGGCTATGGCTACACCTTC. Protein sequence: CASSRTGAGYGYTF.

The DNA of the CDR3 is TGTGCCAGTAGTATAATCTTGAGGGCCGCCCGACTCCCTAATGAGCAGTTCTTC. Its translation: CASSIILRAARLPNEQFF. This chain uses TRBV19 with TRBJ2-1; perhaps TRBD2 as D (5 bases). Trimming removed 2 bases from V and 7 bases from J, with 24 bases in between. This CDR3 comprises 18 residues. Germline V gene data show CDR1 as LNHDA and CDR2 as SQIVND (reference sequence).

The V and J genes are TRBV7-2 and TRBJ1-2, with TRBD1 matching over 7 bases. The CDR3 has 14 amino acids. Germline V gene data show CDR1 as SGHTA and CDR2 as FQGNSA. The V and J ends lost 3 bases and 8 bases, in that order; junction bases with no gene match: 9. CDR3 residues: CASSFKGGATGYTF. CDR3 bases: TGTGCCAGCAGCTTCAAAGGGGGCGCGACCGGCTACACCTTC.

The rearrangement links TRBV11-3 to TRBJ2-5; D remains ambiguous. Per germline, CDR1 SGHNT and CDR2 YENEEA. V lost 2 bases, J lost 2 bases, and 0 bases lay in between. This CDR3 region has 11 residues. This CDR3 is CASSLQETQYF. As DNA, the CDR3 is TGTGCCAGCAGCTTACAAGAGACCCAGTACTTC. Complete variable domain (other parts from reference TRBV11-3 and TRBJ2-5): EAGVVQSPRYKIIEKKQPVAFWCNPISGHNTLYWYLQNLGQGPELLIRYENEEAVDDSQLPKDRFSAERLKGVDSTLKIQPAELGDSAVYLCASSLQETQYFGPGTRLLVL.

This clone has just one count. The CDR3 nucleotides are TGTGCCAGTAGTATTGGGCGAGTCGGGGAGCTGTTTTTT. It codes for CASSIGRVGELFF. The chain carries TRBV19 and TRBJ2-2; D gene uncertain. Looked up from germline, CDR1 is LNHDA and CDR2 is SQIVND (reference sequence). V was pared by 3 bases and J by 7 bases, with 9 bases between. The CDR3 contains 13 residues.

The rearrangement uses TRBV28 and TRBJ2-1, with 7 bases matching TRBD2. Germline CDR1 is MDHEN and CDR2 is SYDVKM. The V and J ends lost 3 bases and 4 bases, in that order; junction bases with no gene match: 6. The CDR3 runs to 15 residues. This CDR3 is CASSLVLAEYNEQFF. Here the CDR3 DNA reads TGTGCCAGCAGTTTGGTTCTAGCGGAGTACAATGAGCAGTTCTTC.

V gene TRBV7-9 combines with J gene TRBJ1-1; the D is unclear. The V and J ends lost 1 base and 0 bases respectively, with 9 bases between them. The CDR3 consists of 15 residues. Germline CDR1 is SEHNR and CDR2 is FQNEAQ (reference sequence). The CDR3 DNA reads as TGTGCCAGCAGCTTAGTAGTTGGCATGAACACTGAAGCTTTCTTT. Its protein product is CASSLVVGMNTEAFF.

V is TRBV28 and J is TRBJ2-3, with D possibly matching TRBD1 (5 bases). V dropped 5 bases and J dropped 2 bases, with 17 bases sitting between them. The CDR3 is 16 amino acids. Germline assignment: CDR1 MDHEN and CDR2 SYDVKM. CDR3 nucleotide sequence: TGTGCCAGCAGTCCACACAGGATCGTCACCACAGATACGCAGTATTTT. It yields the protein CASSPHRIVTTDTQYF.

J is TRBJ1-1 and V is TRBV13, with D tentatively TRBD1 (6 bases). In germline, CDR1 is PRHDT, CDR2 FYEKMQ (reference sequence). Trimming removed 5 bases at V and 4 bases at J, with 14 bases between. The CDR3 runs to 14 residues. CDR3 in amino acids: CASSVAQGLTEAFF. DNA of the CDR3: TGTGCCAGCAGCGTCGCCCAGGGGCTCACTGAAGCTTTCTTT.

V and J are TRBV9 and TRBJ1-2; TRBD1 is a possible D gene (6 bases). This CDR3 has 16 residues. Trimming shortened V by 0 bases and J by 0 bases, and 12 bases separated the two germline ends. The germline V gene encodes CDR1 SGDLS and CDR2 YYNGEE. The CDR3 loop is CASSVGRGAPNYGYTF. The CDR3 DNA sequence: TGTGCCAGCAGCGTAGGCCGGGGGGCTCCTAACTATGGCTACACCTTC.

V and J are TRBV5-6 and TRBJ1-1; 11 nucleotides line up with TRBD1. Looked up from germline, CDR1 is SGHDT and CDR2 is YYEEEE. The CDR3 is made up of 15 amino acids. V was pared by 4 bases and J by 3 bases, with 5 bases of the junction left unmatched. The CDR3: CASSPRDRGYTEAFF. The CDR3 DNA reads as TGTGCCAGCAGCCCGAGGGACAGGGGGTACACTGAAGCTTTCTTT.

J is TRBJ2-7 and V is TRBV6-6; 10 nucleotides match TRBD1. After removal of 4 bases from V and 3 bases from J, the junction contained 3 bases not matched to a gene. Germline V gives CDR1 MNHNY, CDR2 SVGAGI (reference sequence). The CDR3 spans 14 residues. CDR3: CASSFGQGVYEQYF. The CDR3 DNA reads TGTGCCAGCAGTTTCGGACAGGGGGTCTACGAGCAGTACTTC.

V usage is TRBV7-2 and J usage is TRBJ2-3; the D gene could be TRBD1 or TRBD2 (5 bases each). The CDR3 spans 14 residues. Trimming left V 5 bases short and J 0 bases short, with 9 bases between. Germline CDR1 is SGHTA and CDR2 is FQGNSA. The CDR3 DNA follows: TGTGCCAGCAGCCCCTGGGACAGCACAGATACGCAGTATTTT. This gives the protein CASSPWDSTDTQYF. Drawing the rest from reference TRBV7-2 and TRBJ2-3, the complete variable domain is GAGVSQSPSNKVTEKGKDVELRCDPISGHTALYWYRQSLGQGLEFLIYFQGNSAPDKSGLPSDRFSAERTGGSVSTLTIQRTQQEDSAVYLCASSPWDSTDTQYFGPGTRLTVL.

The CDR3 spells CSALGGSPGTDTQYF. The CDR3 DNA reads TGCAGCGCTTTAGGGGGGTCCCCAGGTACAGATACGCAGTATTTT. The chain recombines TRBV29-1 with TRBJ2-3; tentatively, D is TRBD1 or TRBD2 (6 bases each). With 7 bases removed from V and 3 bases from J, the gap between germline ends came to 20 bases. This CDR3 has 15 residues. The germline CDR1 and CDR2 sequences are SQVTM and ANQGSEA.

The V call is TRBV7-3, the J call TRBJ2-1, with TRBD2 identical over 14 bases. J lost 5 bases, V lost 2 bases, and 2 bases had no gene match. The germline V gene has CDR1 SGHTA and CDR2 FQGTGA. CDR3 size: 16 residues. The CDR3 DNA reads TGTGCCAGCAGCTTAGGGGGACTAGCGGGAGACAATGAGCAGTTCTTC. It yields the protein CASSLGGLAGDNEQFF.

This rearrangement joins TRBV4-3 to TRBJ1-1; D gene uncertain. This CDR3 is 14 amino acids long. Trimming pared 0 bases from V and 5 bases from J, leaving 10 bases between. Looked up from germline, CDR1 is LGHNA and CDR2 is YSLEER. CDR3 nucleotide sequence: TGCGCCAGCAGCCAAGATATGGGGTGGACTGAAGCTTTCTTT. This translates into CASSQDMGWTEAFF.

This chain joins TRBV18 and TRBJ2-7; 8 bases match TRBD2. J was trimmed by 4 bases and V by 6 bases; bases with no gene match: 11. The CDR3 is made up of 15 amino acids. Germline V gene data show CDR1 as KGHSH and CDR2 as LQKENI. DNA of the CDR3: TGTGCCAGCTCCTACCGTGGCGGGAGGTATTACGAGCAGTACTTC. This codes for CASSYRGGRYYEQYF.

This chain joins TRBV7-2 and TRBJ1-1; 7 bases agree with TRBD1. Losses at the gene ends were 3 bases for V and 1 base for J; bases not matched to a gene: 11. Germline values: CDR1 SGHTA, CDR2 FQGNSA. The CDR3 sequence is 17 residues long. For the CDR3, the DNA is TGTGCCAGCAGCTTCGGACAGGCACCCACCGGGAACACTGAAGCTTTCTTT. Amino acids: CASSFGQAPTGNTEAFF.

The J gene is TRBJ2-1, the V gene TRBV7-6, with 8 bases that match TRBD1. V shed 1 base, J shed 0 bases, and the junction held 8 bases outside the gene matches. This CDR3 has 18 amino acids. CDR1 SGHVS and CDR2 FNYEAQ come from the germline V gene. CDR3 nucleotide sequence: TGTGCCAGCAGCTTAGGGGCCAGGGGGCGGAGCTCCTACAATGAGCAGTTCTTC. Protein product: CASSLGARGRSSYNEQFF.

V usage is TRBV27 and J usage is TRBJ2-2, with D hard to call. V was trimmed by 6 bases and J by 7 bases, leaving 21 bases between them. The length of the CDR3 is 16 residues. Germline CDR1 is MNHEY and CDR2 is SMNVEV (reference sequence). This CDR3 is CASSPLGGLLSGELFF. The CDR3 DNA sequence: TGTGCCAGCAGCCCCCTTGGTGGGTTGCTGAGCGGGGAGCTGTTTTTT.